This T cell receptor beta chain was observed in a study of blood T cells in healthy people across ages. Study-wide findings and caveats: Across the age range, TCR beta diversity per million T cells fell in a roughly linear way.

V lost 4 bases, J lost 2 bases, and 3 bases stayed unmatched. The CDR3 sequence is 15 residues long. The germline V gene encodes CDR1 SGHRS and CDR2 YFSETQ. This clonotype was seen many times. The antigen is unknown. Using a J-beta primer mix together with a sample-barcoded 5' primer, a second PCR was run for roughly 7 to 11 cycles. TCRdb itself ran the 5' RACE reads through MiXCR, one entry per CDR3 protein. Seen here are about 400,000 distinct CDR3 sequences, roughly half observed once, and the top ten hold under 65%. J is TRBJ2-5 and V is TRBV5-1, with 12 bases identical to TRBD2. The sequenced material came from blood. The origin of this receptor is a man in his fifties or sixties in good health. CDR3 in DNA: TGCGCCAGCAGCCCAGGGACTAGCGGGCAAGAGACCCAGTACTTC. The encoded protein is CASSPGTSGQETQYF.